The T cell receptor beta chain described here comes from a study of tissue T cells after allogeneic stem cell transplantation. Study outcomes and limitations: This small cohort was clinically heterogeneous, and sampling depth was a limitation. In patients and mice, blood and spleen missed much of tissue repertoire. Motif-based clustering found tissue-specific repertoire signatures shared across patients, though few clones were shared. Anatomically similar tissues had similar TCR repertoires within each patient.

Generated by immunoSEQ multiplex PCR, the TCRdb table keeps only in-frame clones and is missing some. The repertoire holds 20,000 to 25,000 clones, approximately 77% seen once, with around 0.62% in the top ten. The CDR3 extends over 15 amino acids. V was shortened by 0 bases and J by 5 bases, with 8 bases between the two germline ends. Per germline, CDR1 LGHNA and CDR2 YNLKQL (reference sequence). About this clone itself: The target antigen is unknown. These gene names are mouse names. The missing CDR3 end, 1 residue past where the read stops, is filled in from the germline J gene.

The receptor comes from a female BALB/c mouse in good health. MHC haplotype of the strain: H2-d. The V call is TRBV5, the J call TRBJ1-6; D gene unclear. TRBJ1-6 has ORF status, its function being uncertain. Sequenced material: spleen. The CDR3 reads CASSQDSGDNSPLYF. The sequenced part of the CDR3 DNA is TGTGCCAGCAGCCAAGATTCCGGAGATAATTCGCCCCTCTAC.